This T cell receptor (beta chain) is drawn from a study of T cells after yellow fever vaccination (dated by TCRdb to the late 2010s). Describing the broader study: The SMART-Seq v4 Ultra Low Input RNA kit was used to prepare libraries from fractions with low cell numbers. To track T-cell clones before and after primary and booster YFV17D yellow fever vaccination, bulk TCR alpha and beta repertoires were sequenced longitudinally. Two healthy male donors, one aged 18 to 29 and one aged 30 to 40 years, made up the cohort. Bulk PBMC replicates and cell subsets were isolated from blood drawn at multiple timepoints before and after both primary and secondary immunization. Overall study results and their limits: Most clones expanded after primary vaccination (about 95% of CD4 and around 88% of CD8) were re-detected after the booster, suggesting that broad memory maintenance occurred. A small share of clonotypes occurred in both CD4 and CD8 compartments, likely arising from convergent recombination. Compared with the primary T-cell response, the secondary T-cell response was faster but weaker, reaching its peak on day 5 rather than on day 15. Only a couple of donors were included in the study, so the extent to which the findings can be generalized is limited. Because abundant contaminating clonotypes from the bulk population could be contained in FACS-sorted repertoires, computational filtering was required.

The CDR3 runs 16 amino acids, cysteine and phenylalanine included. Solely the CDR3 DNA is kept, with 48 bases framed from the first base. At the junction V is shortened by 5 bases and J by 0 bases; bases outside the gene matches: 6. The germline V gene yields SGHVS for CDR1 and FQNEAQ for CDR2. TCR cDNA was made using 5'RACE template switching, a step that added a universal primer site and unique molecular identifiers. Priming for cDNA synthesis came from both the TCR alpha and TCR beta constant segments. Two PCR steps were used to amplify libraries, with sample barcodes and sequencing adapters being added in the second step. Sequencing of libraries was performed on Illumina HiSeq 2500 (2x100 bp) or NovaSeq (2x150 bp). In the source study's methods: Reads were demultiplexed and collapsed into UMI consensus sequences with MIGEC, and V(D)J alignment was performed with MiXCR. Vaccine-responding clonotypes were defined with edgeR using replicate PBMC samples, requiring FDR below 0.01 and a log2 fold change above 5 up to day 15. CD4 or CD8 identity was assigned to each bulk clonotype according to whether the clonotype was present at higher abundance in the sequenced CD4 repertoire or the sequenced CD8 repertoire. TCRdb's own reprocessing of the public reads used fastp at Q25 and MiXCR and kept productive beta chains. Each CDR3 protein gets just one entry, which takes the most common genes and DNA from the rows behind it. The V and J calls here are based on TCRdb, not the publication. The sample has a few hundred thousand distinct CDR3 sequences on record, over 10% of them singletons. The ten largest clones capture 0.45% to 0.65% of the sample.

This clonotype was counted only a few times. Its target antigen remains unknown. No base-level quality is on record; no much larger clone is a single base apart. This specimen's treatment or condition label, per the study, means: live attenuated yellow fever vaccine strain. A standard Ficoll-Paque protocol was used to isolate PBMCs from peripheral blood. CD4 and CD8 T-cell fractions were isolated with Dynabeads CD4 and CD8 positive selection kits. RNA was extracted with TriZol from bulk PBMCs, CD4 and CD8 fractions, and dextramer-positive and dextramer-negative fractions. The chain was built from TRBV7-8 and TRBJ2-4; 8 junctional bases match TRBD2. Sample: CD4+ T cells sorted from PBMCs, taken 45 days after the yellow fever booster vaccination. This TCR came from a man in his thirties or forties who received the YFV17D yellow fever vaccine. The CDR3 protein sequence reads: CASSPLAGLAKNIQYF. The DNA sequence is as follows: TGTGCCAGCAGCCCGTTAGCGGGGCTAGCCAAAAACATTCAGTACTTC.